Given below is one TCR beta chain in context. This specimen includes other DNA sequences encoding the same CDR3. The data were taken from a study of tumor T cells in aggressive B-cell lymphoma. The CDR3 consists of 14 residues. CDR1 and CDR2 from the germline V gene are SGDLS and YYNGEE. The V gene end was trimmed by 0 bases and the J gene end by 10 bases; junction bases not matched to a gene: 3. The repertoire was sequenced with immunoSEQ multiplex PCR; TCRdb's copy has only in-frame clones and lacks some. The sample lists about 6,000 clones, about 80% occurring once. Material: tumor tissue. This sequence was found in an adult with diffuse large B cell lymphoma. V is TRBV9 and J is TRBJ2-1, with TRBD2 matching 11 bases. The CDR3 DNA is TGTGCCAGCAGCGTAGAACTAGCGGGAGACGAGCAGTTCTTC. This sequence encodes CASSVELAGDEQFF.